The clone carrying this TCR beta chain has more than one count but fewer than ten. Germline CDR1 and CDR2: MNHEY and SMNVEV (reference sequence). This CDR3 spans 14 amino acids. V lost 0 bases, J lost 4 bases, and 8 bases lay in between. Sequencing relied on immunoSEQ assay v3.0, run at survey level. Repertoires were generated with immunoSEQ multiplex PCR, while TCRdb's copy carries only in-frame clones and drops some. The sample contains 20,000 to 30,000 clones, roughly 80% of which appear only once. These data originate in a study of long-term antiretroviral therapy in people with HIV. This sequence was found in a man in his fifties with HIV. The chain is built from TRBV27 and TRBJ2-3, with no clear D. The sequencing here drew on unsorted PBMCs, taken 0.4 years after starting antiretroviral therapy. CDR3 amino acids: CASSLSAAPDTQYF. The CDR3 region has the DNA TGTGCCAGCAGTTTATCGGCAGCTCCAGATACGCAGTATTTT.